Each of the 29 T cell receptor beta chains below was sequenced from the same sample in a study of breast tumors, draining lymph nodes, adjacent tissues. MiXCR, run by TCRdb on the multiplex PCR reads, gives a single entry per CDR3 protein. The top ten hold more than 1% of the sample, which has 250,000 or so distinct CDR3 sequences, roughly 30% seen once. Breast cancer patients provided tissue from their axillary draining lymph nodes. The sequenced sample was axillary lymph node tissue. These receptors came from a female donor with breast cancer. Some clones in this sample may be carry-over from other donors' samples.

This clonotype appeared a few times. The J gene is TRBJ2-5, the V gene TRBV25-1; D may be TRBD1 (6 bases). The germline V and J ends were trimmed by 4 bases and 1 base, with 13 bases remaining between them. Germline V lookup: CDR1 MGHDK, CDR2 SYGVNS. The CDR3 has 15 amino acids. In DNA, the CDR3 is TGTGCCAGCAGTGCTATTTGGGACACCCAAGAGACCCAGTACTTC. It translates to CASSAIWDTQETQYF.

This clonotype is a singleton in its sample. Given a much more abundant clone one base away, this may be a read error. The chain is built from TRBV18 and TRBJ1-2; possible D gene TRBD1, 5 bases. Trimming shortened V by 4 bases and J by 12 bases, and 21 bases separated the two germline ends. CDR3 length: 14 residues. CDR1 and CDR2 from the germline V gene are KGHSH and LQKENI. CDR3 bases: TGTGCCAGCTCACGCGCGGATGGGGGAGACGACCACACCTTC. This sequence encodes CASSRADGGDDHTF.

CDR3 coding DNA: TGTGCCAGCAGCTATCTGGGTGTCGCCGGGCCCCAGCATTTT. Protein sequence: CASSYLGVAGPQHF. The chain is built from TRBV5-6 and TRBJ1-5; D call uncertain. The V and J ends lost 3 bases and 9 bases respectively, with 16 bases between them. This CDR3 has 14 residues. In germline, CDR1 is SGHDT, CDR2 YYEEEE. The full variable domain, its missing parts supplied by reference TRBV5-6 and TRBJ1-5, is DAGVTQSPTHLIKTRGQQVTLRCSPKSGHDTVSWYQQALGQGPQFIFQYYEEEERQRGNFPDRFSGHQFPNYSSELNVNALLLGDSALYLCASSYLGVAGPQHFGDGTRLSIL.

This clonotype was detected many times. V is TRBV20-1 and J is TRBJ2-1; 13 bases are a match to TRBD2. The CDR3 is 15 amino acids. V shed 0 bases, J shed 8 bases, and the junction held 4 bases outside the gene matches. CDR1 is DFQATT, CDR2 SNEGSKA, per germline (reference sequence). The CDR3 nucleotides read TGCAGTGCTAGAGAGACTAGCGGGAGGAGGGATGAGCAGTTCTTC. This sequence encodes CSARETSGRRDEQFF.

This clonotype showed up many times. The chain uses TRBV5-4 and TRBJ2-1; TRBD2 matches 8 bases. Germline CDR1 reads SGHNT; CDR2 reads YYREEE (reference sequence). CDR3 length: 15 residues. V gave up 1 base and J gave up 4 bases; unmatched junction bases: 4. CDR3 sequence: CASSLSGGLYNEQFF. The DNA of the CDR3 is TGTGCCAGCAGCTTGTCGGGAGGGCTTTACAATGAGCAGTTCTTC.

This clonotype was seen at least ten times. This chain connects TRBV11-1 to TRBJ2-2, with 7 nucleotides matching TRBD1. The germline gives CDR1 SGHAT, CDR2 FQDESV (reference sequence). Germline trimming cut 4 bases from V and 3 bases from J; bases unmatched to any gene: 8. CDR3 length: 16 residues. CDR3: CASSSLRDRHTGELFF. CDR3 in DNA: TGTGCCAGCAGCTCTCTACGGGACAGACACACCGGGGAGCTGTTTTTT.

With respect to this clonotype: A read error may be the cause here, since a much bigger clone is one base away. V and J are TRBV12-3 or TRBV12-4 and TRBJ2-2; D call uncertain. The CDR3 loop spans 11 amino acids. Deletions cut 7 bases from V and 6 bases from J, with 6 bases between. The CDR3 DNA is TGTGCCAGCATGTTGCCCGGGGAGCTGTTTTTT. Translating it yields CASMLPGELFF.

This clonotype has ten or more counts. J is TRBJ2-7 and V is TRBV6-6; the D is unclear. Germline loops: CDR1 MNHNY, CDR2 SVGAGI (reference sequence). The CDR3 is 15 residues long. Trimming shortened V by 2 bases and J by 0 bases, and 11 bases separated the two germline ends. The CDR3 DNA is TGTGCCAGCAGTTACGGCGGTATGAGCTCCTACGAGCAGTACTTC. Translating gives CASSYGGMSSYEQYF.

This clonotype turned up a few times. The rearrangement links TRBV5-5 to TRBJ1-5; TRBD1 matches at 9 bases. The CDR3 has 18 residues. V lost 4 bases and J lost 3; bases outside the gene matches: 14. Germline V gives CDR1 SGHKS, CDR2 YYEKEE (reference sequence). DNA of the CDR3: TGTGCCAGCAGCCCCCGGGTCAAGACAGGGGGAGACAATCAGCCCCAGCATTTT. Protein sequence: CASSPRVKTGGDNQPQHF.

This clonotype has ten or more counts. The genes are TRBV20-1 and TRBJ2-3; TRBD2 agrees at 8 bases. CDR1 is DFQATT and CDR2 is SNEGSKA in the germline V gene (reference sequence). The CDR3 length is 14 residues. Trimming removed 8 bases from V and 7 bases from J; junction bases left unmatched: 14. CDR3 sequence: CSRQPGLGLHTQYF. The CDR3 DNA sequence: TGCAGTCGCCAGCCGGGACTAGGGTTACATACGCAGTATTTT.

The rearrangement uses TRBV10-1 and TRBJ1-5; possibly TRBD1 for D (6 bases). From germline, CDR1 is WNHNN and CDR2 SYGVQD (reference sequence). With 4 bases removed from V and 2 bases from J, the gap between germline ends came to 12 bases. The CDR3 is 15 amino acids. CDR3 DNA: TGCGCCAGCAGTGCTGGGACACACGGCAATCAGCCCCAGCATTTT. Its protein is CASSAGTHGNQPQHF.

This clonotype was picked up many times. This sequence joins TRBV29-1 and TRBJ2-2; a weak D match, TRBD1 (5 bases). The CDR3 runs to 14 residues. Between the trimmed V and J ends, which lost 5 bases and 6 bases, there was a span of 16 bases. Germline lookup yields CDR1 SQVTM and CDR2 ANQGSEA. The CDR3 sequence: CSVLDRPGPGELFF. In nucleotides, the CDR3 is TGCAGCGTTCTCGACAGACCAGGACCCGGGGAGCTGTTTTTT.

The chain employs TRBV15 and TRBJ1-1; no firm D call. Germline V gene sequence: CDR1 LNHNV, CDR2 YYDKDF (reference sequence). CDR3 length: 12 amino acids. Trimming left V 9 bases short and J 2 bases short, with 10 bases between. This CDR3 reads CATRYGNTEAFF. The DNA for the CDR3 is TGTGCCACTAGATACGGAAACACTGAAGCTTTCTTT.

The J gene is TRBJ1-1, the V gene TRBV3-1; perhaps TRBD1 as D (5 bases). Trimming removed 5 bases at V and 6 bases at J, with 16 bases between. This CDR3 region has 14 residues. Germline V CDR1 and CDR2: LGHDT, YNNKEL (reference sequence). The CDR3 spells CASSVGAQGSEAFF. Here the CDR3 DNA reads TGTGCCAGCAGCGTAGGGGCTCAGGGATCTGAAGCTTTCTTT.

A note on this clonotype: This may stem from a read error, because a much larger clone lies one nucleotide away. This chain joins TRBV11-2 and TRBJ2-1; D remains unclear. V lost 2 bases and J 6 bases, leaving 11 bases between the germline ends. Germline V lookup: CDR1 SGHAT, CDR2 FQNNGV. This CDR3 is built from 14 residues. The CDR3 sequence is CASSLQRSPNEQFF. The DNA of the CDR3 is TGTGCCAGCAGCTTACAGCGCAGTCCCAATGAGCAGTTCTTC.

This clonotype was detected many times. The chain recombines TRBV4-3 with TRBJ2-7; TRBD2 matches 9 bases. The CDR3 sequence is 16 residues long. V gave up 3 bases and J gave up 0 bases; unmatched junction bases: 6. Germline V gene lookup returns CDR1 LGHNA and CDR2 YSLEER. CDR3 protein: CASSQILAGSSYEQYF. The CDR3, as DNA: TGCGCCAGCAGCCAGATACTAGCGGGCAGCTCCTACGAGCAGTACTTC.

To note about this clonotype: A junction boundary mismatches the germline segment, possibly from a read error. The chain uses TRBV25-1 and TRBJ2-2, with D possibly being TRBD2 (7 bases). CDR3 length: 14 amino acids. Germline loops: CDR1 MGHDK, CDR2 SYGVNS. CDR3: CASTVGGADGELLF. In nucleotides, the CDR3 is TGTGCCAGCACGGTGGGGGGGGCTGACGGGGAGCTGCTTTTT.

This clonotype came up many times. The chain recombines TRBV7-2 with TRBJ1-3; a possible D gene is TRBD1 (5 bases). This CDR3 has 15 residues. The germline V and J ends were trimmed by 3 bases and 3 bases, with 12 bases remaining between them. Germline CDR1 SGHTA, CDR2 FQGNSA. In DNA form, the CDR3 reads TGTGCCAGCAGCTTTGGGGGAGGGAATGGAAACACCATATATTTT. It is translated as CASSFGGGNGNTIYF.

This clonotype was picked up many times. This chain links TRBV10-3 with TRBJ2-1; 15 positions match TRBD2. V shed 5 bases, J shed 7 bases, and the junction held 6 bases outside the gene matches. The CDR3 loop spans 16 amino acids. From germline, CDR1 is ENHRY and CDR2 SYGVKD. CDR3 protein: CAISSRGTSGRNEQFF. CDR3 sequence (DNA): TGTGCCATCAGTAGCAGAGGGACTAGCGGGAGGAATGAGCAGTTCTTC.

This clonotype was seen at least ten times. The V gene is TRBV7-2, the J gene TRBJ2-5, with D tentatively TRBD1 (5 bases). Trimming cost V 5 bases and J 2 bases, with 21 bases left between them. Germline assignment: CDR1 SGHTA and CDR2 FQGNSA. CDR3 length: 17 residues. CDR3 amino acids: CASSPVVGRVGQETQYF. DNA of the CDR3: TGTGCCAGCAGCCCCGTCGTAGGCAGGGTGGGTCAAGAGACCCAGTACTTC.

The chain links TRBV19 to TRBJ1-4; 9 bases match TRBD1. With V trimmed by 7 bases and J by 7 bases, 10 bases remained unmatched. The CDR3 contains 15 residues. Germline V lookup: CDR1 LNHDA, CDR2 SQIVND (reference sequence). The CDR3 nucleotides are TGTGCCAGTATCCACCGGGGGACAGGGAGTGAAAAACTGTTTTTT. Its translation is CASIHRGTGSEKLFF.

To note about this clonotype: The conserved phenylalanine or tryptophan normally closing the CDR3 is absent here, so this likely arose from a read error. No DNA is shown, since the ends of the CDR3 on it are uncertain; the CDR3 is the one TCRdb lists. The rearrangement links TRBV14 to TRBJ2-4; the tabulated D call, TRBD2, remains unverified against the DNA. Both ends counted, the CDR3 spans 8 residues. Germline CDR1 SGHDN, CDR2 FVKESK. CDR3 in amino acids: CASSLGLA.

The CDR3 coding sequence is TGTGCCAGAAAAGTGGAACGCTCCTATAATTCACCCCTCCACTTT. It codes for CARKVERSYNSPLHF. The J gene is TRBJ1-6, the V gene TRBV2; D call uncertain. Germline assignment: CDR1 SNHLY and CDR2 FYNNEI. Trimming took off 9 bases at V and 0 bases at J, with 12 bases between the two ends. This CDR3 region has 15 residues.

Of note for this clonotype: Given a much more abundant clone one base away, this may be a read error. The chain carries TRBV5-1 and TRBJ2-5, with 9 bases lining up with TRBD1. The J segment lost 4 bases and the V segment lost 4 bases, leaving 5 bases of the junction unmatched. Germline V gene lookup returns CDR1 SGHRS and CDR2 YFSETQ. The CDR3 length is 14 residues. The CDR3 protein is CASSKGTGIETQYF. CDR3 coding DNA: TGCGCCAGCAGCAAAGGGACAGGGATAGAGACCCAGTACTTC.

This clonotype was observed many times. The J gene is TRBJ2-6, the V gene TRBV7-2; no reliable D call. Between the trimmed V and J ends, which lost 3 bases and 0 bases, there was a span of 12 bases. This CDR3 comprises 17 residues. Germline-derived CDR1 and CDR2 are SGHTA and FQGNSA. CDR3 bases: TGTGCCAGCAGCTTCAGAGTAAAGACCTCTGGGGCCAACGTCCTGACTTTC. It specifies CASSFRVKTSGANVLTF.

Comment on this clonotype: This sequence may be a read error, since a much larger clone differs from it by one base. The rearrangement links TRBV20-1 to TRBJ2-7; no reliable D call. Germline V gene lookup returns CDR1 DFQATT and CDR2 SNEGSKA (reference sequence). The CDR3 spans 12 residues. The CDR3 sequence is CSARREVYEPYF. The CDR3 DNA is TGCAGTGCTAGGAGAGAGGTCTACGAGCCGTACTTC.

There are many counts of this clonotype. The chain recombines TRBV5-8 with TRBJ2-2; 10 nucleotides agree with TRBD2. V gave up 0 bases and J gave up 4 bases; unmatched junction bases: 3. In germline, CDR1 is SGHTS, CDR2 YDEGEE. The CDR3 is made up of 16 amino acids. The CDR3 sequence: CASSLGLAGATGELFF. The CDR3 DNA follows: TGTGCCAGCAGCTTGGGTCTAGCGGGAGCCACCGGGGAGCTGTTTTTT.

This clonotype was observed many times. J is TRBJ2-7 and V is TRBV25-1; maybe TRBD2 (5 bases). The germline CDR1 and CDR2 sequences are MGHDK and SYGVNS. CDR3 size: 14 residues. V was trimmed by 4 bases and J by 4 bases, leaving 14 bases between them. CDR3 in amino acids: CASSVGVRGYEQYF. The CDR3 DNA sequence: TGTGCCAGCAGTGTCGGGGTAAGAGGGTACGAGCAGTACTTC.

This clonotype was seen more than once but under ten times. CDR3 region: CASSWARNSSTGELFF. In nucleotides, the CDR3 is TGTGCCAGCAGTTGGGCAAGGAACTCAAGCACCGGGGAGCTGTTTTTT. The chain links TRBV6-5 to TRBJ2-2, with D uncertain. Germline CDR1 reads MNHEY; CDR2 reads SVGAGI. Trimming took off 4 bases at V and 4 bases at J, with 16 bases between the two ends. The CDR3 is 16 amino acids.